A single sample is the source of the 4 T cell receptor beta chains below, sequenced in a study of T-cell reconstitution after alpha-beta-depleted transplantation in children (dated by TCRdb to the mid-2010s). The treatment or condition label of this sample denotes: allogeneic hematopoietic cell transplantation with graft depleted of TCRalphabeta T cells and CD19 B cells. Library prep was done by PCR. For sequencing, an Illumina HiSeq 2500 was employed. TCR libraries were prepared with molecular barcoding, using unique molecular identifiers to normalize TCRbeta repertoire quantification. TCRdb ran its own pipeline on the public reads, namely fastp trimming at Q25 and MiXCR clone calling, and kept in-frame beta chains. CDR3 protein duplicates are merged, each entry listing the most common genes and DNA. Counted in this sample were roughly 280,000 distinct CDR3 sequences; 11% of them appeared once. Of the sample, about 20% falls within the top ten clones.

The sequenced sample was peripheral blood, obtained 180 days after TCRalphabeta/CD19-depleted stem cell transplant. The receptors stem from a male patient aged 2 to 9 who had a stem cell transplant for chronic granulomatous disease, so the T cells may come from the graft donor.

The sample holds many counts of this clonotype. The chain joins TRBV5-1 to TRBJ2-6; 10 nucleotides line up with TRBD1. Germline V lookup: CDR1 SGHRS, CDR2 YFSETQ. With V trimmed by 5 bases and J by 1 base, 6 bases remained unmatched. There are 17 residues in the CDR3. CDR3 coding DNA: TGCGCCAGCAGGGAATGGACAGGGGGATCTGGGGCCAACGTCCTGACTTTC. Its protein is CASREWTGGSGANVLTF.

This clonotype appeared many times. The chain combines TRBV20-1 with TRBJ2-1; D remains unclear. In germline, CDR1 is DFQATT, CDR2 SNEGSKA (reference sequence). The CDR3 has 13 residues. The V gene lost 1 base and the J gene lost 7 bases, with 11 bases spanning the gap. DNA of the CDR3: TGCAGTGCTAGAGTATCAGTCAGAAATGAGCAGTTCTTC. This gives the protein CSARVSVRNEQFF.

This clonotype was seen at least ten times. This chain links TRBV20-1 with TRBJ2-7; the match to TRBD1 covers 7 bases. This CDR3 has 15 residues. Germline assignment: CDR1 DFQATT and CDR2 SNEGSKA (reference sequence). J lost 0 bases, V lost 5 bases, and 10 bases had no gene match. CDR3 sequence reads: CSAHSQGEYSYEQYF. The CDR3 coding sequence is TGCAGTGCTCATTCCCAGGGGGAATACTCCTACGAGCAGTACTTC.

The chain recombines TRBV5-6 with TRBJ2-1; 13 nucleotides match TRBD2. There are 15 residues in the CDR3. Unmatched junction bases numbered 3, after V lost 5 bases and J lost 4 bases. CDR1 and CDR2 (germline): SGHDT, YYEEEE. CDR3 sequence reads: CASRRLAGGYNEQFF. The CDR3 region has the DNA TGTGCCAGCAGGAGACTAGCGGGAGGTTACAATGAGCAGTTCTTC.